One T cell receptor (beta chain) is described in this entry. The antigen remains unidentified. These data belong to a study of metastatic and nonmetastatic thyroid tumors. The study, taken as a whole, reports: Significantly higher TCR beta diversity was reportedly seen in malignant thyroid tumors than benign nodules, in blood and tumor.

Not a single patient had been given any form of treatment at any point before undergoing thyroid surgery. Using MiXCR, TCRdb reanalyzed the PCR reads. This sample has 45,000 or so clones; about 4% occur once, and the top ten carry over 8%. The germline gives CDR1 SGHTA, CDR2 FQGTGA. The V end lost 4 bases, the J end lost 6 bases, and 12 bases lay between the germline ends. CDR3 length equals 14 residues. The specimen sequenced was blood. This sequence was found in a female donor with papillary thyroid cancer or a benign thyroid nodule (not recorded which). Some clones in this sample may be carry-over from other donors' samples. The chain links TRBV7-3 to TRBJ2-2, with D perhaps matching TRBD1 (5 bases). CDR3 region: CASSSQGFSGELFF. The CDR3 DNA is TGTGCCAGCAGCTCCCAGGGATTCTCCGGGGAGCTGTTTTTT.